Sequencing of this TCR beta chain was carried out in a study of cytomegalovirus exposure and HLA in healthy donors. Vbeta (60) and Jbeta (13) primers were used in the PCR. TCRdb keeps only in-frame clones here, not all; method: immunoSEQ multiplex PCR. Among 60,000 to 100,000 clones, roughly 79% were seen once, and the ten largest hold roughly 6%. Germline CDR1 and CDR2: SGHRS and YFSETQ. Germline trimming cut 2 bases from V and 1 base from J; bases unmatched to any gene: 4. CDR3 length equals 15 residues. The origin of this receptor is a male donor in good health and CMV-seropositive. The chain couples TRBV5-1 to TRBJ2-5; 8 positions match TRBD2. Sequencing input: PBMCs. The CDR3 DNA reads as TGCGCCAGCAGCTTACTAGGGACTAGCCAAGAGACCCAGTACTTC. Translated, it gives CASSLLGTSQETQYF.